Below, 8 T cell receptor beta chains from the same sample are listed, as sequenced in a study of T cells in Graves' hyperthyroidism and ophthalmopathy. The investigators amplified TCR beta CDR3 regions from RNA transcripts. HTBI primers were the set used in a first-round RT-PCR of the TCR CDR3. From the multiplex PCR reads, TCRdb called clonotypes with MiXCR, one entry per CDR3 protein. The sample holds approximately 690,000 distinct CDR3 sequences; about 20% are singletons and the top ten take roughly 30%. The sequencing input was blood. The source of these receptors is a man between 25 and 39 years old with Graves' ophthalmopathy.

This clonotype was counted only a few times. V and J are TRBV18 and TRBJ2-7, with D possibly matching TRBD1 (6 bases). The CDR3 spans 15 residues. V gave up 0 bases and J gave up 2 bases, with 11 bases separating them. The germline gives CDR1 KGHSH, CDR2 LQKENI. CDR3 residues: CASSPPDRSAYEQYF. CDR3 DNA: TGTGCCAGCTCACCACCTGACAGGTCTGCCTACGAGCAGTACTTC.

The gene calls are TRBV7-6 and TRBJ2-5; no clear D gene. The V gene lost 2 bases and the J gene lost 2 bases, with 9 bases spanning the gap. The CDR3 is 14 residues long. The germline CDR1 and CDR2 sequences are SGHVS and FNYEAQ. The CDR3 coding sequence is TGTGCCAGCAGCTTAATGCCGTCTCAAGAGACCCAGTACTTC. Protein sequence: CASSLMPSQETQYF.

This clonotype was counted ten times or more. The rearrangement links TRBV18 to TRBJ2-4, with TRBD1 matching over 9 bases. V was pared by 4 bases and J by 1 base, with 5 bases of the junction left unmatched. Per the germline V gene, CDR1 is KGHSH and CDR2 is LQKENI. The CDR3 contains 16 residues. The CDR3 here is CASSQQGAGAKNIQYF. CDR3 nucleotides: TGTGCCAGCTCACAACAGGGGGCAGGGGCCAAAAACATTCAGTACTTC.

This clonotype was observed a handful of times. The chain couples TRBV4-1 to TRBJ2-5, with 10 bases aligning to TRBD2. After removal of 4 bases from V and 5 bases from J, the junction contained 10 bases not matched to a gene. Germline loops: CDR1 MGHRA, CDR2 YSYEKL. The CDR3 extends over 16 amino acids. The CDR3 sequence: CASSPQVLAGVETQYF. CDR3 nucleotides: TGCGCCAGCAGCCCCCAGGTTCTAGCGGGAGTCGAGACCCAGTACTTC.

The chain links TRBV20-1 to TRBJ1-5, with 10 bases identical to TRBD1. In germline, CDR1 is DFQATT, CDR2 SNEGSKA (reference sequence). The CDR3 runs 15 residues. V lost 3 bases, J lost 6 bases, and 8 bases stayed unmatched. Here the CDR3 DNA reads TGCAGTGCTAGCCCAATAGACAGGGGGCTTCAGCCCCAGCATTTT. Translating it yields CSASPIDRGLQPQHF.

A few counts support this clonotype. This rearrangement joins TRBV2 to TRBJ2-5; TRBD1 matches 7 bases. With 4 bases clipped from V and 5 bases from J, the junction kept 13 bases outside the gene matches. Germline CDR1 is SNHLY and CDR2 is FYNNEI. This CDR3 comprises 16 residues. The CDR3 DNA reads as TGTGCCAGCAGTGGATTATTGGACAGGATGGTGGAGACCCAGTACTTC. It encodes CASSGLLDRMVETQYF.

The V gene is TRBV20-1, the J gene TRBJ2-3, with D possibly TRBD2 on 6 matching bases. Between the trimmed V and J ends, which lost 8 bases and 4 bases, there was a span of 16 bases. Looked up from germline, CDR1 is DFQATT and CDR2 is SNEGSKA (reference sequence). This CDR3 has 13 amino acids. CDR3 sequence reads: CSQWDFEPDTQYF. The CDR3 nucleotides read TGCAGTCAATGGGACTTCGAACCAGATACGCAGTATTTT.

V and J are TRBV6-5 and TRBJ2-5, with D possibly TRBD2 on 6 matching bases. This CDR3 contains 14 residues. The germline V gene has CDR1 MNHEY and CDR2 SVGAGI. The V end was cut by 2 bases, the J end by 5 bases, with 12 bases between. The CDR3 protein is CASSYGAGWETQYF. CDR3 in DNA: TGTGCCAGCAGTTACGGAGCGGGCTGGGAGACCCAGTACTTC.